In this sample, the clone carrying this T cell receptor beta chain turned up once. Its cognate antigen is unknown. TCRdb keeps only in-frame clones here, not all; method: immunoSEQ multiplex PCR. The sample has tens of thousands of clones; approximately 88% are singletons. The data originate from a study of OX40 agonist ivuxolimab in advanced cancers. Study-level information: The study treated patients with ivuxolimab, an agonistic anti-OX40 (CD134) antibody. Eligibility rules accepted prior anti-PD-1, anti-PD-L1 or anti-CTLA-4 therapy, and roughly 42% had some.

Study-wide points: The expanded peripheral T cells' antigen specificity was not determined.

CDR3 length: 15 amino acids. The V end lost 1 base, the J end lost 2 bases, and 8 bases lay between the germline ends. Germline CDR1 MGHRA, CDR2 YSYEKL. The sequence was collected from an adult with an advanced solid tumor such as melanoma, head and neck, liver or kidney cancer. Sequences were derived from CD4+ or CD8+ T cells sorted from blood, sampled in a trial of the OX40 agonist ivuxolimab. The chain uses TRBV4-1 and TRBJ1-4, with D tentatively TRBD1 (5 bases). CDR3 sequence: CASSQGQRTNEKLFF. The CDR3 DNA reads as TGCGCCAGCAGCCAAGGACAGCGTACTAATGAAAAACTGTTTTTT.